What follows are 28 T cell receptor beta chains derived from one specimen sequenced in a study of spatial heterogeneity in lung cancer. Study-level results: Tracking of tumor mutation counts was seen in expanded intratumoral alpha and beta TCR counts.

TCRdb re-analysed the 5' RACE reads in MiXCR, keeping a single row per CDR3 protein. The table records thousands of distinct CDR3 sequences, about an eighth of them present only once. For these receptors, no antigen is known. Time point of the sample: sample taken at primary tumor resection. The source material was lung tumor tissue, sampled at surgery. These receptors were collected from a male donor with early-stage non-small cell lung cancer.

A remark on this clonotype: This beta chain was picked up by a library intended for alpha chains and is off target, so its count carries little meaning. CDR3 DNA sequence: TGTGCCAGCAGTTTAGGACAGCTAAAGCCTAGCACAGATACGCAGTATTTT. Translated, it gives CASSLGQLKPSTDTQYF. J is TRBJ2-3 and V is TRBV27; tentative D call: TRBD1 (6 bases). Germline CDR1 MNHEY, CDR2 SMNVEV (reference sequence). V dropped 2 bases and J dropped 0 bases, with 15 bases sitting between them. This CDR3 is built from 17 residues.

At least ten counts were recorded for this clonotype. This beta chain appears as a stray read in a library generated for alpha chains; its size is not informative. The chain joins TRBV6-2 or TRBV6-3 to TRBJ2-1; D is undetermined. Trimming took 8 bases from V and 2 from J, leaving 16 bases between them. The CDR3 loop spans 15 amino acids. Looked up from germline, CDR1 is MNHEY and CDR2 is SVGEGT. CDR3 residues: CASLRSSSTYNEQFF. The CDR3 DNA reads TGTGCCAGCCTACGAAGTAGCTCCACCTACAATGAGCAGTTCTTC.

In its sample, this clonotype was seen many times. This beta chain is an unintended read in a library built for alpha chains; its size means little. CDR3 sequence: CATRKTSYEQYF. The DNA for the CDR3 is TGTGCCACACGAAAGACCTCCTACGAGCAGTACTTC. This chain joins TRBV28 and TRBJ2-7; D gene ambiguous. Trimming cost V 10 bases and J 0 bases, with 10 bases left between them. In germline, CDR1 is MDHEN, CDR2 SYDVKM. This CDR3 has 12 residues.

This clonotype was counted between two and nine times. For a library built for alpha chains, this beta chain is a stray read; little rests on its size. This chain joins TRBV6-5 and TRBJ2-3; 11 bases align to TRBD2. The CDR3 extends over 18 amino acids. Trimming at V came to 3 bases and at J to 4 bases, leaving 12 bases not matched to a gene. The germline V gene encodes CDR1 MNHEY and CDR2 SVGAGI. This CDR3 reads CASSYDSLLAGVPDTQYF. The CDR3 nucleotides read TGTGCCAGCAGTTATGACAGCTTACTAGCGGGGGTTCCAGATACGCAGTATTTT.

This clonotype was seen many times. As an off-target read in a library built for alpha chains, this beta chain has a frequency of little significance. The CDR3 sequence is CASSPRDGNSPLHF. The CDR3 DNA follows: TGTGCCAGCTCACCACGAGACGGGAATTCACCCCTCCACTTT. The J gene is TRBJ1-6, the V gene TRBV18, with no clear D. V was cut by 1 base and J by 7 bases, with 8 bases left in between. Germline CDR1 is KGHSH and CDR2 is LQKENI. There are 14 residues in the CDR3.

Concerning this clonotype itself: This beta chain slipped into a library made for alpha chains as a stray read, so its size is not meaningful. The V call is TRBV27, the J call TRBJ2-5; D is uncertain. Germline CDR1 MNHEY, CDR2 SMNVEV (reference sequence). Trimming removed 5 bases at V and 2 bases at J, with 9 bases between. The CDR3 extends over 13 amino acids. The CDR3 is CASSTLLQETQYF. The DNA for the CDR3 is TGTGCCAGCAGTACCCTTCTTCAAGAGACCCAGTACTTC.

This clonotype occurred many times. The size of this beta chain means little, since it is a stray read in a library made for alpha chains. This chain links TRBV6-1 with TRBJ2-3; D uncertain. The CDR3 totals 12 residues. Between the trimmed V and J ends, which lost 4 bases and 3 bases, there was a span of 5 bases. Germline CDR1 MNHNS, CDR2 SASEGT. CDR3 protein: CASSGQTDTQYF. In DNA, the CDR3 is TGTGCCAGCAGTGGGCAGACAGATACGCAGTATTTT.

This clonotype is deemed medium-sized. This beta chain came through as a stray read in a library set up for alpha chains, and its size says little. V usage is TRBV6-5 and J usage is TRBJ1-4; D is ambiguous. The CDR3 consists of 16 residues. CDR1 and CDR2 (germline): MNHEY, SVGAGI. The V and J ends lost 6 bases and 4 bases respectively, with 18 bases between them. The CDR3 bases are TGTGCCAGCAGCGAGAGGGTCGGGTCGGGTAATGAAAAACTGTTTTTT. Its protein is CASSERVGSGNEKLFF.

Notes on this clonotype: This beta chain is an off-target read within a library intended for alpha chains, so its frequency means little. The CDR3 nucleotides read TGTGCCAGCAGAAGGGGGTTCACCGGGGAGCTGTTTTTT. This translates into CASRRGFTGELFF. The J gene is TRBJ2-2, the V gene TRBV6-5, with D maybe TRBD1 (6 bases). The CDR3 runs to 13 residues. Germline CDR1 is MNHEY and CDR2 is SVGAGI. The V end was cut by 6 bases, the J end by 4 bases, with 9 bases between.

A remark on this clonotype: For a library built for alpha chains, this beta chain is a stray read; little rests on its size. The CDR3 spells CASSHVSGTSHNEQFF. Here the CDR3 DNA reads TGTGCCAGCAGCCACGTATCGGGGACTAGCCACAATGAGCAGTTCTTC. V and J are TRBV7-9 and TRBJ2-1; 9 bases are a match to TRBD2. The V segment lost 5 bases and the J segment 5 bases; nucleotides outside the gene matches: 10. This CDR3 contains 16 residues. Germline assignment: CDR1 SEHNR and CDR2 FQNEAQ (reference sequence).

This clonotype appeared many times. The library was designed around alpha chains, so this beta chain is a stray read whose abundance carries little weight. The genes are TRBV5-1 and TRBJ2-5; TRBD1 might be the D (5 bases). CDR1 SGHRS and CDR2 YFSETQ come from the germline V gene. V was clipped by 3 bases and J by 5 bases, with 11 bases between them. The CDR3 totals 13 residues. The CDR3 spells CASSSQGRETQYF. CDR3 nucleotides: TGCGCCAGCAGCTCCCAGGGAAGGGAGACCCAGTACTTC.

A note on this clonotype: As an off-target read in a library built for alpha chains, this beta chain has a frequency of little significance. This rearrangement joins TRBV27 to TRBJ2-7; D is perhaps TRBD2 (5 bases). Trimming cost V 2 bases and J 3 bases, with 8 bases left between them. This CDR3 region has 13 residues. Looked up from germline, CDR1 is MNHEY and CDR2 is SMNVEV (reference sequence). CDR3 loop: CASSLTGNYEQYF. CDR3 DNA sequence: TGTGCCAGCAGTTTAACCGGGAACTACGAGCAGTACTTC.

As concerns this clonotype: The size of this beta chain means little, since it is a stray read in a library made for alpha chains. The rearrangement joins TRBV28 to TRBJ2-7, with D possibly being TRBD2 (5 bases). Trimming cost V 9 bases and J 5 bases, with 14 bases left between them. This CDR3 spans 12 amino acids. Germline CDR1 is MDHEN and CDR2 is SYDVKM. The CDR3, as DNA: TGTGCCAGTCTCGGGAATCTTGACGAGCAGTACTTC. It specifies CASLGNLDEQYF.

This clonotype was seen many times. This beta chain is a stray read from a library made for alpha chains; its abundance is not meaningful. The chain uses TRBV4-1 and TRBJ1-2, with D possibly being TRBD1 (5 bases). Germline CDR1 reads MGHRA; CDR2 reads YSYEKL. The ends were cut back, 4 bases at V and 0 bases at J, with 12 bases in the middle. This CDR3 is 15 amino acids long. The CDR3 protein is CASSLGQAANYGYTF. CDR3 bases: TGCGCCAGCAGCCTTGGACAAGCGGCTAACTATGGCTACACCTTC.

For this clonotype: This beta chain is off target for a library built for alpha chains, so its abundance means little. The chain couples TRBV30 to TRBJ2-1; D is unresolved. V shed 2 bases and J shed 0 bases, with 8 bases lying between them. The CDR3 contains 14 residues. CDR1 and CDR2 (germline): GTSNPN, SVGIG (reference sequence). This chain's CDR3 is CAWSRLSSYNEQFF. CDR3 DNA: TGTGCCTGGAGTCGTCTCAGCTCCTACAATGAGCAGTTCTTC.

To note about this clonotype: Being off target in a library aimed at alpha chains, this beta chain has a size of little meaning. The V call is TRBV18, the J call TRBJ2-3; D is possibly TRBD1 or TRBD2 (5 bases each). Germline lookup yields CDR1 KGHSH and CDR2 LQKENI. The CDR3 consists of 20 residues. Deletions cut 4 bases from V and 1 base from J, with 27 bases between. The CDR3 loop reads CASSQPKGTDTNGGTDTQYF. DNA of the CDR3: TGTGCCAGCTCACAACCGAAGGGGACCGACACTAACGGGGGCACAGATACGCAGTATTTT.

This clonotype has ten or more counts. This beta chain lies outside the target of a library built for alpha chains; its clone size means little. The chain couples TRBV3-1 to TRBJ1-1; D gene ambiguous. CDR1 and CDR2 (germline): LGHDT, YNNKEL (reference sequence). Trimming shortened V by 4 bases and J by 6 bases, and 12 bases separated the two germline ends. This CDR3 region has 13 residues. CDR3: CASSLPGVAEAFF. The CDR3 DNA sequence: TGTGCCAGCAGCCTGCCGGGAGTCGCTGAAGCTTTCTTT. Using reference TRBV3-1 and TRBJ1-1 for the parts outside the CDR3, the full variable domain is DTAVSQTPKYLVTQMGNDKSIKCEQNLGHDTMYWYKQDSKKFLKIMFSYNNKELIINETVPNRFSPKSPDKAHLNLHINSLELGDSAVYFCASSLPGVAEAFFGQGTRLTVV.

With regard to this clonotype: This beta chain represents an off-target read in a library built for alpha chains; its size is of limited meaning. This chain joins TRBV20-1 and TRBJ2-7; TRBD2 aligns across 11 bases. Germline values: CDR1 DFQATT, CDR2 SNEGSKA (reference sequence). After removal of 7 bases from V and 1 base from J, the junction contained 6 bases not matched to a gene. CDR3 length: 14 residues. CDR3 sequence (DNA): TGCAGTGAGAGACTAGCGGGGAAATCCTACGAGCAGTACTTC. Protein product: CSERLAGKSYEQYF.

This clonotype has just a few counts. The library was built for alpha chains, so this beta chain is an off-target read and its size means little. The rearrangement links TRBV7-9 to TRBJ2-3; 7 nucleotides line up with TRBD2. CDR3 length: 13 residues. The J segment lost 1 base and the V segment lost 8 bases, leaving 3 bases of the junction unmatched. Germline CDR1 is SEHNR and CDR2 is FQNEAQ (reference sequence). The CDR3 protein is CASDTSGTDTQYF. Written as DNA, the CDR3 is TGTGCCAGCGATACTAGCGGCACAGATACGCAGTATTTT.

As to this clonotype: This beta chain appears as a stray read in a library generated for alpha chains; its size is not informative. This chain joins TRBV6-5 and TRBJ1-6, with 7 bases fitting TRBD1. CDR1 is MNHEY and CDR2 is SVGAGI in the germline V gene. The CDR3 sequence is 15 residues long. After removal of 7 bases from V and 5 bases from J, the junction contained 8 bases not matched to a gene. CDR3 nucleotide sequence: TGTGCCAGCACGACCAGGGGGGGGAATAATTCACCCCTCCACTTT. Translated: CASTTRGGNNSPLHF.

This clonotype is classed as medium-sized. As an off-target read in a library built for alpha chains, this beta chain has a frequency of little significance. This chain connects TRBV7-9 to TRBJ1-6, with D uncertain. CDR1 and CDR2 (germline): SEHNR, FQNEAQ (reference sequence). The ends were cut back, 1 base at V and 12 bases at J, with 10 bases in the middle. The CDR3 spans 13 residues. The chain's CDR3 is CASSLEQIGPLHF. CDR3 DNA: TGTGCCAGCAGCTTAGAACAGATTGGACCCCTCCACTTT.

By frequency in the sample, this clonotype is medium-sized. This beta chain turned up in a library designed for alpha chains; as an off-target read, its abundance says little. The J gene is TRBJ2-5, the V gene TRBV5-5, with no clear D. The CDR3 spans 13 residues. V was clipped by 1 base and J by 5 bases, with 9 bases between them. The germline V gene encodes CDR1 SGHKS and CDR2 YYEKEE (reference sequence). The CDR3: CASSLIFGETQYF. The CDR3 DNA reads TGTGCCAGCAGCTTGATTTTTGGGGAGACCCAGTACTTC.

This clonotype is termed medium-sized. This beta chain slipped into a library made for alpha chains as a stray read, so its size is not meaningful. The chain carries TRBV19 and TRBJ1-4, with D possibly being TRBD1 (6 bases). CDR3 length: 14 amino acids. Trimming pared 5 bases from V and 5 bases from J, leaving 12 bases between. The V gene's germline CDR1 is LNHDA and CDR2 SQIVND (reference sequence). Here the CDR3 DNA reads TGTGCCAGTAGTTCGGACAGCGTCAATGAAAAACTGTTTTTT. Amino acid sequence: CASSSDSVNEKLFF.

This clonotype appeared many times. Because this beta chain is a stray read in a library intended to capture alpha chains, its abundance should not be given much weight. The rearrangement links TRBV20-1 to TRBJ2-3; 8 bases fit TRBD1. The CDR3 loop spans 16 amino acids. Germline V gene sequence: CDR1 DFQATT, CDR2 SNEGSKA (reference sequence). Unmatched junction bases numbered 7, after V lost 0 bases and J lost 2 bases. CDR3: CSARDPWTGSTDTQYF. CDR3 DNA: TGCAGTGCTAGAGATCCTTGGACAGGGTCCACAGATACGCAGTATTTT.

A note on this clonotype: This beta chain came through as a stray read in a library set up for alpha chains, and its size says little. The rearrangement links TRBV5-1 to TRBJ1-1; D uncertain. Trimming took off 6 bases at V and 4 bases at J, with 16 bases between the two ends. The CDR3 totals 14 residues. Germline CDR1 is SGHRS and CDR2 is YFSETQ. CDR3 amino acids: CASTPLRGGTEAFF. The CDR3 nucleotides read TGCGCCAGCACCCCGTTGCGAGGAGGCACTGAAGCTTTCTTT.

This clonotype occurred many times. This beta chain slipped into a library made for alpha chains as a stray read, so its size is not meaningful. This chain connects TRBV12-5 to TRBJ2-3; 7 bases are shared with TRBD1. Germline V lookup: CDR1 LGHNT, CDR2 FRNRAP. V shed 5 bases and J 6 bases; nucleotides not matched to a gene: 11. This CDR3 is 15 amino acids long. The CDR3 nucleotides read TGTGCTAGTGGTCCAGGACAGGCATGGGGGGATACGCAGTATTTT. Its protein is CASGPGQAWGDTQYF.

This clonotype occurred many times. A library prepared for alpha chains yielded this beta chain as an off-target read; its size is of little meaning. J is TRBJ2-2 and V is TRBV7-3; D tentatively fits TRBD1 or TRBD2 (6 bases each). This CDR3 is 16 amino acids long. V was cut by 5 bases and J by 6 bases, with 19 bases left in between. In germline, CDR1 is SGHTA, CDR2 FQGTGA. CDR3 in amino acids: CASSPDGGVTAGELFF. In DNA, the CDR3 is TGTGCCAGCAGCCCCGACGGGGGCGTGACGGCCGGGGAGCTGTTTTTT.

This clonotype was picked up many times. This beta chain is an off-target read within a library intended for alpha chains, so its frequency means little. The rearrangement uses TRBV20-1 and TRBJ2-7; D may be TRBD2 (7 bases). V was cut by 6 bases and J by 3 bases, with 21 bases left in between. The CDR3 has 15 amino acids. The germline V gene has CDR1 DFQATT and CDR2 SNEGSKA (reference sequence). The CDR3 loop reads CSAKAGAGAFYEQYF. In DNA form, the CDR3 reads TGCAGTGCCAAGGCGGGGGCAGGGGCTTTCTACGAGCAGTACTTC.